This is a list of T cell receptor beta chains from one sample in a study of blood T cell repertoires in COVID-19. Assay used: immunoSEQ multiplex PCR; TCRdb lists only in-frame clones, some missing. The data contain 150,000 or so clones, approximately 83% of them singletons. Sequencing used peripheral blood. These receptors originate from a woman aged 55 to 70 with COVID-19, enrolled during active disease. CDR3s include the opening cysteine and the closing phenylalanine or tryptophan. The D gene is left open where the match is weak. Some rows have no size entry. The others give once, few or many, or a class for an expanded clone.

V	length	D	J	size	CDR3	DNA
TRBV24-1	16	TRBD1	TRBJ1-2	.	CATSDATGNPNYGYTF	TGTGCCACCAGTGATGCGACAGGGAACCCGAACTATGGCTACACCTTC
TRBV10-3	16	TRBD2	TRBJ2-3	once	CAITQGLAGSTDTQYF	TGTGCCATCACCCAGGGACTAGCGGGGAGCACAGATACGCAGTATTTT
TRBV18	15	TRBD1	TRBJ1-2	.	CASSPQDRDNYGYTF	TGTGCCAGCTCACCACAAGACAGGGACAACTATGGCTACACCTTC
TRBV10-3	13	TRBD2	TRBJ2-7	.	CAISTSGAYEQYF	TGTGCCATCAGCACTAGCGGGGCCTACGAGCAGTACTTC
TRBV5-1	18	TRBD1	TRBJ1-2	.	CASSLASQGGNMDYGYTF	TGCGCCAGCAGCTTGGCCTCTCAGGGGGGTAACATGGACTATGGCTACACCTTC
TRBV21-1	16	.	TRBJ2-4	.	CASKGGQSHSKNIQYF	TGTGCCAGCAAAGGGGGACAGTCCCATTCCAAAAACATTCAGTACTTC
TRBV27	15	.	TRBJ2-4	.	CASRSTSGEWDIQYF	TGTGCCAGCAGGTCCACTTCAGGGGAATGGGACATTCAGTACTTC
TRBV5-3	16	.	TRBJ1-5	many	CARSLALGGDNQPQHF	TGTGCCAGAAGCTTGGCCTTAGGGGGTGACAATCAGCCCCAGCATTTT
TRBV4-1	15	TRBD2	TRBJ2-7	.	CASSPLLAGRYEQYF	TGCGCCAGCAGCCCACTACTAGCGGGGAGGTACGAGCAGTACTTC
TRBV11-3	13	.	TRBJ2-5	.	CASSFNRQETQYF	TGTGCCAGCAGCTTTAACAGGCAAGAGACCCAGTACTTC
TRBV7-3	17	TRBD2	TRBJ2-5	once	CASSLIASGGALGTQYF	TGTGCCAGCAGCTTAATCGCTAGCGGGGGGGCCTTAGGAACCCAGTACTTC
TRBV27	14	TRBD1	TRBJ2-7	.	CASRRGQATYEQYF	TGTGCCAGCAGGCGAGGACAGGCCACCTACGAGCAGTACTTC
TRBV11-2	14	TRBD1	TRBJ1-2	.	CASSLMTGPYGYTF	TGTGCCAGCAGCTTAATGACAGGGCCCTATGGCTACACCTTC
TRBV15	14	TRBD2	TRBJ2-1	.	CATSPLAGVGEQFF	TGTGCCACCAGCCCCCTAGCGGGGGTGGGTGAGCAGTTCTTC
TRBV10-3	16	.	TRBJ1-3	.	CAISAPVGGSGNTIYF	TGTGCCATCAGTGCCCCAGTCGGAGGCTCTGGAAACACCATATATTTT
TRBV5-1	15	TRBD1	TRBJ2-7	.	CASSFQEPGTDEQYF	TGCGCCAGCAGCTTCCAGGAACCCGGGACAGACGAGCAGTACTTC
TRBV29-1	13	.	TRBJ1-2	.	CSAYQGFFYGYTF	TGCAGCGCCTACCAGGGGTTTTTCTATGGCTACACCTTC
TRBV20-1	19	TRBD1	TRBJ2-2	.	CSASAVLGRGPRNTGELFF	TGCAGTGCTAGTGCCGTTCTAGGAAGGGGGCCCAGAAACACCGGGGAGCTGTTTTTT
TRBV5-1	16	.	TRBJ2-7	.	CASSTRGGQVPAEQYF	TGCGCCAGCAGCACGAGGGGGGGACAAGTCCCGGCGGAGCAGTACTTC
TRBV27	13	.	TRBJ1-6	.	CASQGFDNSPLHF	TGTGCCAGTCAGGGGTTCGATAATTCACCCCTCCACTTT
TRBV5-4	15	.	TRBJ2-7	.	CASSLSAGASYEQYF	TGTGCCAGCAGCTTATCGGCGGGGGCCTCCTACGAGCAGTACTTC
TRBV12-5	16	TRBD2	TRBJ2-4	.	CASGLDLAGGKNIQYF	TGTGCTAGTGGTTTGGACCTAGCGGGGGGAAAAAACATTCAGTACTTC
TRBV11-2	13	.	TRBJ1-1	.	CASSREVDTEAFF	TGTGCCAGCAGCCGGGAGGTAGACACTGAAGCTTTCTTT
TRBV4-1	15	TRBD1	TRBJ2-3	.	CASSPWTGATDTQYF	TGCGCCAGCAGCCCGTGGACAGGAGCCACAGATACGCAGTATTTT
TRBV14	13	TRBD2	TRBJ2-5	.	CASSWTSQETQYF	TGTGCCAGCAGCTGGACTAGTCAAGAGACCCAGTACTTC
TRBV28	13	.	TRBJ2-3	.	CASSSQGGHTQYF	TGTGCCAGCAGTTCCCAGGGGGGACATACGCAGTATTTT
TRBV5-1	17	TRBD1	TRBJ2-2	.	CASSTPGTGANTGELFF	TGCGCCAGCAGCACCCCCGGGACAGGTGCGAACACCGGGGAGCTGTTTTTT
TRBV18	15	.	TRBJ1-6	.	CASSPRDFGNSPLHF	TGTGCCAGCTCACCGCGGGACTTCGGCAATTCACCCCTCCACTTT
TRBV6-6	15	TRBD1	TRBJ1-2	.	CASRGQDQGDYGYTF	TGTGCCAGCAGGGGACAGGACCAAGGTGACTATGGCTACACCTTC
TRBV11-2	14	.	TRBJ1-1	.	CASSSVGPGTEAFF	TGTGCCAGCAGCTCCGTGGGGCCAGGGACTGAAGCTTTCTTT
TRBV19	13	TRBD1	TRBJ1-1	.	CASGQGKNTEAFF	TGTGCCAGTGGACAGGGGAAGAACACTGAAGCTTTCTTT
TRBV14	16	TRBD2	TRBJ2-7	.	CASSQGLAGELYEQYF	TGTGCCAGCAGCCAAGGACTAGCGGGCGAACTCTACGAGCAGTACTTC
TRBV4-3	17	.	TRBJ1-1	.	CASSQVFTRGMNTEAFF	TGCGCCAGCAGCCAAGTTTTCACCCGAGGCATGAACACTGAAGCTTTCTTT
TRBV4-1	12	.	TRBJ2-7	.	CASSQGSHEQYF	TGCGCCAGCAGCCAAGGAAGCCACGAGCAGTACTTC
TRBV5-1	14	.	TRBJ2-1	many	CASSLNAGEDEQFF	TGCGCCAGCAGCTTGAACGCAGGGGAAGATGAGCAGTTCTTC
TRBV29-1	11	.	TRBJ1-2	.	CSVVIGYGYTF	TGCAGCGTTGTTATCGGCTATGGCTACACCTTC
TRBV7-6	15	.	TRBJ1-6	.	CASSLGPGMGSPLHF	TGTGCCAGCAGCTTAGGGCCAGGGATGGGTTCACCCCTCCACTTT
TRBV2	16	.	TRBJ2-1	.	CASSPRQTTPMDEQFF	TGTGCCAGCAGCCCCCGGCAGACAACTCCTATGGATGAGCAGTTCTTC
TRBV9	15	TRBD2	TRBJ2-1	once	CASAASGGIYNEQFF	TGTGCCAGCGCCGCCTCGGGGGGGATATACAATGAGCAGTTCTTC
TRBV7-8	11	.	TRBJ1-2	once	CASSTPKGYTF	TGTGCCAGCAGCACTCCAAAGGGCTACACCTTC
TRBV19	15	TRBD2	TRBJ2-7	.	CASSMSGGAAGEQYF	TGTGCCAGTAGTATGTCCGGGGGGGCCGCTGGCGAGCAGTACTTC
TRBV7-6	16	.	TRBJ1-3	.	CASSLGPRGFGNTIYF	TGTGCCAGCAGCTTAGGCCCAAGGGGTTTTGGAAACACCATATATTTT
TRBV19	14	TRBD1	TRBJ1-1	.	CASSLGQGWTEAFF	TGTGCCAGTAGTTTGGGACAGGGGTGGACTGAAGCTTTCTTT